One sample yielded the 17 T cell receptor beta chains listed below, sequenced in a study of cytomegalovirus exposure and HLA in healthy donors. The PCR ran on 60 Vbeta and 13 Jbeta primers. The table came from immunoSEQ multiplex PCR; TCRdb's copy has only in-frame clones and leaves some out. The sample comprises about 130,000 clones, just over 75% of which are singletons, and around 1.9% rests with the top ten. Sequenced sample: PBMCs. These receptors originate from a woman in her forties or fifties in good health and CMV-seronegative.

The chain is built from TRBV15 and TRBJ1-5; maybe TRBD1 (5 bases). V gave up 1 base and J gave up 3 bases, with 10 bases separating them. CDR3 length equals 15 residues. CDR1 LNHNV and CDR2 YYDKDF come from the germline V gene (reference sequence). The CDR3 here is CATSRGTTDNQPQHF. For the CDR3, the DNA is TGTGCCACCAGCAGAGGGACGACAGACAATCAGCCCCAGCATTTT.

Points on this clone: Sequence at one end of the junction differs from germline and may be a read error. V is TRBV4-2 and J is TRBJ1-2; tentative D call: TRBD1 (5 bases). This CDR3 comprises 12 residues. Looked up from germline, CDR1 is LGHNA and CDR2 is YNFKEQ. CDR3 nucleotides: TGTGCCAGCAGCCAAGGGCAGGGCGGCTACCCCTTC. Translating it yields CASSQGQGGYPF.

V and J are TRBV28 and TRBJ2-7, with TRBD1 as a possible D gene (6 bases). Trimming cost V 6 bases and J 0 bases, with 12 bases left between them. This CDR3 is built from 14 residues. Per germline, CDR1 MDHEN and CDR2 SYDVKM. CDR3 sequence (DNA): TGTGCCAGCAGACTACAGGGCAGCTCCTACGAGCAGTACTTC. Amino acid sequence: CASRLQGSSYEQYF.

This sequence joins TRBV7-8 and TRBJ2-7; no firm D call. The V end lost 5 bases, the J end lost 3 bases, and 14 bases lay between the germline ends. This CDR3 spans 14 amino acids. Germline values: CDR1 SGHVS, CDR2 FQNEAQ. The DNA of the CDR3 is TGTGCCAGCAGCCCTCGGCGGCCCTACTACGAGCAGTACTTC. Its translation: CASSPRRPYYEQYF. The full variable domain, rest sourced from reference TRBV7-8 and TRBJ2-7, is GAGVSQSPRYKVAKRGQDVALRCDPISGHVSLFWYQQALGQGPEFLTYFQNEAQLDKSGLPSDRFFAERPEGSVSTLKIQRTQQEDSAVYLCASSPRRPYYEQYFGPGTRLTVT.

On this clone: The CDR3 end shows no conserved phenylalanine or tryptophan, and so a read error is likely. This chain links TRBV5-1 with TRBJ2-7; the match to TRBD1 covers 10 bases. The CDR3 is made up of 14 amino acids. Germline V gene sequence: CDR1 SGHRS, CDR2 YFSETQ. V was clipped by 6 bases and J by 3 bases; unmatched bases: 6. CDR3 coding DNA: TGCGCCAGCACCCGGACAGGGGGGAACTACGAGCAGTACCTC. Amino acid sequence: CASTRTGGNYEQYL.

This chain joins TRBV7-6 and TRBJ1-6; 7 bases fit TRBD1. The germline CDR1 and CDR2 sequences are SGHVS and FNYEAQ. This CDR3 comprises 17 residues. The J segment lost 7 bases and the V segment lost 5 bases, leaving 14 bases of the junction unmatched. The CDR3 region is CASSPEAVGGQNSPLHF. The CDR3 nucleotides read TGTGCCAGCAGCCCTGAAGCGGTGGGGGGACAGAATTCACCCCTCCACTTT.

Comments on this clone: One end of the junction varies from germline; a read error may be responsible. V usage is TRBV7-9 and J usage is TRBJ1-3; 7 nucleotides line up with TRBD1. This CDR3 is built from 17 residues. Germline values: CDR1 SEHNR, CDR2 FQNEAQ (reference sequence). CDR3 in DNA: TGTTCCAGCACCCACCGGGACAGCCTTATACTTGGAAACACCATATATTTT. Residues: CSSTHRDSLILGNTIYF.

This clone has more than one count but fewer than ten. The chain links TRBV4-1 to TRBJ2-1, with 12 bases matching TRBD2. CDR1 and CDR2 from the germline V gene are MGHRA and YSYEKL. CDR3 length: 16 residues. V trimming: 0 bases; J trimming: 12 bases; junction bases outside the gene matches: 9. The CDR3 DNA reads as TGCGCCAGCAGCCAAGAGCCTAGCGGGAGGGCCGGTCGGCAGTTCTTC. This codes for CASSQEPSGRAGRQFF.

The chain couples TRBV6-1 to TRBJ1-1; D might be TRBD1 (5 bases). The CDR3 sequence is 11 residues long. Trimming stripped 3 bases from V and 11 bases from J, with 10 bases between. CDR1 is MNHNS, CDR2 SASEGT, per germline. DNA for the CDR3: TGTGCCAGCAGTGACCCAGGGCCGGCTTTCTTT. Translated, it gives CASSDPGPAFF.

The V and J genes are TRBV6-5 and TRBJ1-3; 9 nucleotides align to TRBD1. The V and J ends lost 6 bases and 1 base, in that order; junction bases with no gene match: 4. CDR1 and CDR2 from the germline V gene are MNHEY and SVGAGI. The CDR3 extends over 15 amino acids. The CDR3 DNA is TGTGCCAGCAGCTCGGACAGGGGTTCTGGAAACACCATATATTTT. Encoded protein: CASSSDRGSGNTIYF.

The count of this clone is one. V and J are TRBV2 and TRBJ1-1; no clear D. The ends were cut back, 1 base at V and 1 base at J, with 7 bases in the middle. This CDR3 spans 14 amino acids. CDR1 SNHLY and CDR2 FYNNEI come from the germline V gene. The CDR3 nucleotides read TGTGCCAGCAGTGAAGGGCAGGAGAACACTGAAGCTTTCTTT. Protein sequence: CASSEGQENTEAFF.

This clone was detected once. The gene calls are TRBV4-1 and TRBJ2-3, with D possibly matching TRBD1 (5 bases). The CDR3 has 13 residues. Trimming left V 0 bases short and J 7 bases short, with 8 bases between. Looked up from germline, CDR1 is MGHRA and CDR2 is YSYEKL. The CDR3 region has the DNA TGCGCCAGCAGCCAAGATAAGGGGAATACGCAGTATTTT. Translation: CASSQDKGNTQYF.

V is TRBV9 and J is TRBJ2-5; TRBD2 aligns across 8 bases. Germline CDR1 reads SGDLS; CDR2 reads YYNGEE. This CDR3 has 14 amino acids. V trimming: 0 bases; J trimming: 8 bases; junction bases outside the gene matches: 6. The CDR3 bases are TGTGCCAGCAGCGTAGAACCCCGGGGGGGAACCCAGTACTTC. Protein product: CASSVEPRGGTQYF. Based on the CDR3 plus reference TRBV9 and TRBJ2-5, the full variable domain is DSGVTQTPKHLITATGQRVTLRCSPRSGDLSVYWYQQSLDQGLQFLIQYYNGEERAKGNILERFSAQQFPDLHSELNLSSLELGDSALYFCASSVEPRGGTQYFGPGTRLLVL.

The V and J genes are TRBV20-1 and TRBJ1-2; D might be TRBD1 (5 bases). The CDR3 consists of 9 residues. Germline lookup yields CDR1 DFQATT and CDR2 SNEGSKA (reference sequence). V gave up 6 bases and J gave up 7 bases, with 6 bases separating them. CDR3: CSAGVGYTF. The CDR3 DNA is TGCAGTGCAGGGGTTGGCTACACCTTC.

The CDR3 nucleotides are TGTGCCAGCAGTTACTCCCCACAGGGGGAGACTGAAGCTTTCTTT. Amino acid sequence: CASSYSPQGETEAFF. This sequence joins TRBV6-5 and TRBJ1-1, with 8 bases that match TRBD1. This CDR3 comprises 15 residues. Germline V gene lookup returns CDR1 MNHEY and CDR2 SVGAGI. V gave up 0 bases and J gave up 5 bases; unmatched junction bases: 5.

V usage is TRBV7-2 and J usage is TRBJ2-7; TRBD2 aligns across 10 bases. Germline assignment: CDR1 SGHTA and CDR2 FQGNSA. With 5 bases clipped from V and 7 bases from J, the junction kept 8 bases outside the gene matches. This CDR3 contains 14 residues. CDR3 DNA sequence: TGTGCCAGCAGCCAAAGGCTAGCGGGAGAAGAGCAGTACTTC. It yields the protein CASSQRLAGEEQYF.

The J gene is TRBJ2-1, the V gene TRBV6-5; 10 bases agree with TRBD2. The CDR3 covers 15 residues. V shed 2 bases and J 4 bases; nucleotides not matched to a gene: 2. Germline V gene data show CDR1 as MNHEY and CDR2 as SVGAGI. This CDR3 reads CASSYLAGAYNEQFF. The DNA for the CDR3 is TGTGCCAGCAGTTACCTAGCGGGGGCATACAATGAGCAGTTCTTC.